These 28 T cell receptor beta chains were all obtained from the same sample, sequenced in a study of cytomegalovirus exposure and HLA in healthy donors. The PCR employed 60 Vbeta primers together with 13 Jbeta primers. TCRdb's copy holds only in-frame clones and misses some; the assay was immunoSEQ multiplex PCR. Seen here are 200,000 to 250,000 clones, roughly 82% observed once, and the top ten hold 5.4%. The sample taken for sequencing was PBMCs. Receptors were obtained from a woman aged 40 to 50 in good health and CMV-seropositive.

In this sample, this clone turned up a few times. This rearrangement joins TRBV30 to TRBJ2-1, with 9 bases that match TRBD2. The ends lost 2 bases at V and 5 bases at J; junction bases unmatched: 10. Germline-derived CDR1 and CDR2 are GTSNPN and SVGIG (reference sequence). There are 16 residues in the CDR3. The CDR3 DNA follows: TGTGCCTGGAGTCGCGTGGGCGGGGGGGTAAACAATGAGCAGTTCTTC. It yields the protein CAWSRVGGGVNNEQFF.

The chain employs TRBV11-1 and TRBJ1-2, with TRBD1 matching 8 bases. The CDR3 length is 12 residues. V was pared by 3 bases and J by 6 bases, with 0 bases of the junction left unmatched. Germline V CDR1 and CDR2: SGHAT, FQDESV (reference sequence). The DNA of the CDR3 is TGTGCCAGCAGCTTGGACAGGGATGGCTACACCTTC. Translating gives CASSLDRDGYTF.

J is TRBJ1-1 and V is TRBV12-5; no clear D gene. The CDR3 runs 13 residues. V lost 5 bases, J lost 4 bases, and 11 bases lay in between. Germline V gives CDR1 LGHNT, CDR2 FRNRAP. The CDR3 region has the DNA TGTGCTAGTGGTCCTCGAATTAGCACTGAAGCTTTCTTT. This translates into CASGPRISTEAFF.

The chain links TRBV9 to TRBJ2-3; maybe TRBD1 (5 bases). V lost 0 bases and J lost 6, with 8 bases in between. The CDR3 length is 13 residues. Germline CDR1 SGDLS, CDR2 YYNGEE. The CDR3, as DNA: TGTGCCAGCAGCGTAGGCCCAGGGGATACGCAGTATTTT. Its translation is CASSVGPGDTQYF. The full variable domain, in which reference TRBV9 and TRBJ2-3 provide the parts outside the CDR3, is DSGVTQTPKHLITATGQRVTLRCSPRSGDLSVYWYQQSLDQGLQFLIQYYNGEERAKGNILERFSAQQFPDLHSELNLSSLELGDSALYFCASSVGPGDTQYFGPGTRLTVL.

The chain joins TRBV11-2 to TRBJ1-1; 8 positions agree with TRBD1. V lost 5 bases to trimming and J lost 4 bases; unmatched junction nucleotides: 9. The CDR3 spans 15 residues. The germline V gene has CDR1 SGHAT and CDR2 FQNNGV. In nucleotides, the CDR3 is TGTGCCAGCAGCGCCAGACAGGGGACGGGCACTGAAGCTTTCTTT. Its protein is CASSARQGTGTEAFF.

Concerning this clone: Other nucleotide sequences from this sample produce the same CDR3. The chain carries TRBV6-5 and TRBJ1-5, with TRBD1 matching 7 bases. CDR3 length: 15 amino acids. Germline CDR1 and CDR2: MNHEY and SVGAGI. Trimming cost V 0 bases and J 9 bases; bases outside gene matches: 8. CDR3 protein: CASSYSRGSRGPQHF. DNA for the CDR3: TGTGCCAGCAGTTACTCCAGGGGGTCCCGGGGGCCCCAGCATTTT.

This chain links TRBV6-5 with TRBJ2-3; weak D call: TRBD2 (5 bases). Germline CDR1 is MNHEY and CDR2 is SVGAGI. The CDR3 sequence is 13 residues long. V was trimmed by 4 bases and J by 0 bases, leaving 5 bases between them. CDR3 amino acids: CASSWTSTDTQYF. The CDR3 bases are TGTGCCAGCAGTTGGACTAGCACAGATACGCAGTATTTT.

This chain links TRBV27 with TRBJ2-4; 11 bases align to TRBD1. The CDR3 is 16 residues long. With 5 bases clipped from V and 0 bases from J, the junction kept 3 bases outside the gene matches. Looked up from germline, CDR1 is MNHEY and CDR2 is SMNVEV (reference sequence). Here the CDR3 reads CASSEGTGGAKNIQYF. CDR3 coding DNA: TGTGCCAGCAGTGAGGGGACAGGGGGAGCCAAAAACATTCAGTACTTC.

The chain employs TRBV27 and TRBJ1-6; the match to TRBD1 covers 7 bases. The junction had 1 base not matched to a gene; V was cut back by 1 base and J by 7 bases. CDR3 length equals 14 residues. In germline, CDR1 is MNHEY, CDR2 SMNVEV (reference sequence). The CDR3 DNA sequence: TGTGCCAGCAGTTTATTAGGGGGCAATTCACCCCTCCACTTT. It is translated as CASSLLGGNSPLHF.

This chain connects TRBV13 to TRBJ1-2; 8 nucleotides match TRBD1. The CDR3 covers 16 residues. CDR1 is PRHDT and CDR2 is FYEKMQ in the germline V gene (reference sequence). V lost 3 bases, J lost 3 bases, and 9 bases stayed unmatched. The CDR3 is CASSFLTGALDYGYTF. In nucleotides, the CDR3 is TGTGCCAGCAGCTTTTTGACAGGGGCCCTGGACTATGGCTACACCTTC.

This clone was found a few times. The V gene is TRBV4-2, the J gene TRBJ2-3, with 7 bases fitting TRBD1. The V segment lost 3 bases and the J segment 2 bases; nucleotides outside the gene matches: 8. The CDR3 totals 16 residues. From germline, CDR1 is LGHNA and CDR2 YNFKEQ. CDR3 in DNA: TGTGCCAGCAGCCACGGAACGACAGGGTCCACAGATACGCAGTATTTT. This encodes CASSHGTTGSTDTQYF.

This chain joins TRBV2 and TRBJ1-1; D uncertain. Trimming removed 4 bases from V and 0 bases from J, with 12 bases in between. The CDR3 totals 15 residues. CDR1 is SNHLY and CDR2 is FYNNEI in the germline V gene. The CDR3 spells CASSVEVSVNTEAFF. In nucleotides, the CDR3 is TGTGCCAGCAGTGTCGAGGTCTCGGTGAACACTGAAGCTTTCTTT.

This clone was observed a single time. In nucleotides, the CDR3 is TGTGCCAGCAGCCAAGACCCGGGACGAGGGAGGGAGACCCAGTACTTC. Translated, it gives CASSQDPGRGRETQYF. The J gene is TRBJ2-5, the V gene TRBV4-2; possible D gene TRBD2, 6 bases. V was trimmed by 0 bases and J by 5 bases, leaving 16 bases between them. Germline values: CDR1 LGHNA, CDR2 YNFKEQ. The CDR3 loop spans 16 amino acids.

The rearrangement joins TRBV19 to TRBJ2-5; 7 bases line up with TRBD1. From germline, CDR1 is LNHDA and CDR2 SQIVND (reference sequence). After removal of 6 bases from V and 3 bases from J, the junction contained 7 bases not matched to a gene. The CDR3 is made up of 14 amino acids. The CDR3, as DNA: TGTGCCAGTAGCCCCGACAGGGAAAAAGAGACCCAGTACTTC. This codes for CASSPDREKETQYF. The full variable domain, in which reference TRBV19 and TRBJ2-5 provide the parts outside the CDR3, is DGGITQSPKYLFRKEGQNVTLSCEQNLNHDAMYWYRQDPGQGLRLIYYSQIVNDFQKGDIAEGYSVSREKKESFPLTVTSAQKNPTAFYLCASSPDREKETQYFGPGTRLLVL.

The rearrangement uses TRBV25-1 and TRBJ1-1; D unresolved. The CDR3 has 13 amino acids. Germline assignment: CDR1 MGHDK and CDR2 SYGVNS. V lost 3 bases and J 5 bases, leaving 10 bases between the germline ends. As DNA, the CDR3 is TGTGCCAGCAGTGACTGGGGAGGAACTGAAGCTTTCTTT. Protein sequence: CASSDWGGTEAFF.

J is TRBJ2-3 and V is TRBV10-3, with 7 bases identical to TRBD1. Germline V gives CDR1 ENHRY, CDR2 SYGVKD. The CDR3 has 13 residues. V lost 8 bases, J lost 7 bases, and 9 bases stayed unmatched. DNA of the CDR3: TGTGCCATCGGGACAGCGGTAAAGAATACGCAGTATTTT. Translation: CAIGTAVKNTQYF.

This rearrangement joins TRBV30 to TRBJ1-1; tentatively, D is TRBD1 (5 bases). Between the trimmed V and J ends, which lost 3 bases and 10 bases, there was a span of 12 bases. The CDR3 loop spans 11 amino acids. Germline loops: CDR1 GTSNPN, CDR2 SVGIG (reference sequence). CDR3 loop: CAWRSSGGAFF. In nucleotides, the CDR3 is TGTGCCTGGAGATCGTCGGGGGGAGCTTTCTTT.

To note about this clone: This specimen includes other DNA sequences encoding the same CDR3. The gene calls are TRBV9 and TRBJ2-7; the D gene is possibly TRBD1 (5 bases). The CDR3 consists of 14 residues. The V end was cut by 0 bases, the J end by 4 bases, with 11 bases between. Germline V gene lookup returns CDR1 SGDLS and CDR2 YYNGEE. The CDR3 DNA reads as TGTGCCAGCAGCGTAGGGCAGGGTGCGTACGAGCAGTACTTC. Residues: CASSVGQGAYEQYF.

J is TRBJ1-3 and V is TRBV5-1, with D unclear. The CDR3 spans 15 residues. V was cut by 4 bases and J by 3 bases, with 14 bases left in between. Germline V gene data show CDR1 as SGHRS and CDR2 as YFSETQ. CDR3 nucleotide sequence: TGCGCCAGCAGCCCCCGATCAGGAAATGGAAACACCATATATTTT. This encodes CASSPRSGNGNTIYF.

This clone has only a few counts. Other DNA sequences in this specimen translate into the identical CDR3. The V gene is TRBV7-2, the J gene TRBJ1-4, with D uncertain. CDR1 SGHTA and CDR2 FQGNSA come from the germline V gene. The V end was cut by 1 base, the J end by 4 bases, with 7 bases between. The length of the CDR3 is 14 residues. CDR3 coding DNA: TGTGCCAGCAGCTTAGGCCAGATTAATGAAAAACTGTTTTTT. This codes for CASSLGQINEKLFF.

This chain connects TRBV2 to TRBJ2-1; 9 bases agree with TRBD2. There are 15 residues in the CDR3. Trimming cost V 4 bases and J 6 bases; bases outside gene matches: 7. Germline assignment: CDR1 SNHLY and CDR2 FYNNEI. The CDR3 protein is CASSGTGLASNEQFF. The DNA of the CDR3 is TGTGCCAGCAGTGGAACAGGACTAGCGAGCAATGAGCAGTTCTTC.

The chain employs TRBV27 and TRBJ2-7, with 12 bases identical to TRBD2. V shed 8 bases, J shed 2 bases, and the junction held 4 bases outside the gene matches. The CDR3 has 14 amino acids. The germline V gene encodes CDR1 MNHEY and CDR2 SMNVEV (reference sequence). The CDR3 region is CASGRLAGAYEQYF. The CDR3, as DNA: TGTGCCAGCGGACGACTAGCGGGGGCCTACGAGCAGTACTTC.

This rearrangement joins TRBV11-2 to TRBJ1-3; no clear D. This CDR3 is built from 16 residues. Germline-derived CDR1 and CDR2 are SGHAT and FQNNGV. V was shortened by 1 base and J by 0 bases, with 10 bases between the two germline ends. The DNA of the CDR3 is TGTGCCAGCAGCTTAGGAGGACTCAGCTCTGGAAACACCATATATTTT. Amino acid sequence: CASSLGGLSSGNTIYF.

The chain uses TRBV19 and TRBJ1-5; a possible D gene is TRBD1 (5 bases). Trimming pared 1 base from V and 5 bases from J, leaving 9 bases between. The CDR3 extends over 14 amino acids. Germline loops: CDR1 LNHDA, CDR2 SQIVND (reference sequence). The CDR3 loop reads CASSIGGAHQPQHF. CDR3 coding DNA: TGTGCCAGTAGTATAGGGGGCGCGCATCAGCCCCAGCATTTT.

This clone was observed a few times. The genes are TRBV11-2 and TRBJ1-2, with 10 bases lining up with TRBD1. There are 16 residues in the CDR3. V trimming: 0 bases; J trimming: 4 bases; junction bases outside the gene matches: 5. The germline gives CDR1 SGHAT, CDR2 FQNNGV. CDR3 loop: CASSLDLGTGAYGYTF. The CDR3 bases are TGTGCCAGCAGCTTAGATTTGGGGACAGGGGCCTATGGCTACACCTTC.

This sequence joins TRBV19 and TRBJ2-3; no clear D gene. CDR3 length: 14 amino acids. With 1 base removed from V and 0 bases from J, the gap between germline ends came to 5 bases. Germline V gene lookup returns CDR1 LNHDA and CDR2 SQIVND (reference sequence). CDR3 DNA: TGTGCCAGTAGTATAGTCCTGAGCACAGATACGCAGTATTTT. Residues: CASSIVLSTDTQYF.

The sample holds a few counts of this clone. The CDR3 nucleotides are TGTGCCAGCATTTCATTTGCAACAGGGGAGACCTATGGCTACACCTTC. It translates to CASISFATGETYGYTF. This chain connects TRBV2 to TRBJ1-2, with TRBD1 matching 7 bases. The germline V gene has CDR1 SNHLY and CDR2 FYNNEI. This CDR3 has 16 amino acids. J was trimmed by 4 bases and V by 7 bases; bases with no gene match: 15.

The rearrangement joins TRBV7-9 to TRBJ2-7; 7 bases are shared with TRBD1. J gave up 5 bases and V 5 bases, and 18 bases lay outside the gene matches. CDR3 length: 17 amino acids. Germline CDR1 and CDR2: SEHNR and FQNEAQ (reference sequence). The CDR3 spells CASSNVLGTVRGDEQYF. The CDR3 DNA is TGTGCCAGCAGCAACGTCCTCGGGACAGTCCGAGGGGACGAGCAGTACTTC.